The 20 T cell receptor beta chains below all came from one sample that was sequenced in a study of blood T cell repertoires in COVID-19. Method: immunoSEQ multiplex PCR; TCRdb's copy keeps in-frame clones and lacks some. The sample records roughly 100,000 clones, about 85% being singletons. The source material was peripheral blood. The receptors stem from a middle-aged man with active COVID-19.

This clone was recorded a few times. V is TRBV3-1 (or the pseudogene TRBV3-2) and J is TRBJ2-7; TRBD2 matches 8 bases. The length of the CDR3 is 15 residues. V was clipped by 0 bases and J by 4 bases; unmatched bases: 5. Per the germline V gene, CDR1 is LGHDT and CDR2 is YNNKEL (reference sequence). The CDR3 nucleotides read TGTGCCAGCAGCCAAGAACGGGGGGGCAGGTACGAGCAGTACTTC. This translates into CASSQERGGRYEQYF.

This chain connects TRBV6-6 to TRBJ1-6; possible D gene TRBD1, 6 bases. The CDR3 is made up of 12 amino acids. Germline V gives CDR1 MNHNY, CDR2 SVGAGI (reference sequence). Trimming removed 7 bases at V and 10 bases at J, with 11 bases between. The DNA for the CDR3 is TGTGCCAGCACCAGAGGGGGATCACCCCTCCACTTT. Its translation: CASTRGGSPLHF.

This chain joins TRBV3-1 (or the pseudogene TRBV3-2) and TRBJ2-3; 10 nucleotides align to TRBD2. Germline V gene sequence: CDR1 LGHDT, CDR2 YNNKEL (reference sequence). The CDR3 extends over 16 amino acids. Unmatched junction bases numbered 4, after V lost 2 bases and J lost 2 bases. CDR3 sequence: CASSQLAGGPTDTQYF. The CDR3 DNA follows: TGTGCCAGCAGCCAATTAGCGGGGGGCCCCACAGATACGCAGTATTTT.

The V gene is TRBV18, the J gene TRBJ2-6; D perhaps matches TRBD2 (6 bases). The germline CDR1 and CDR2 sequences are KGHSH and LQKENI. V lost 3 bases, J lost 3 bases, and 9 bases lay in between. This CDR3 has 15 residues. The CDR3 reads CASSPPAGGANVLTF. Written as DNA, the CDR3 is TGTGCCAGCTCACCCCCAGCGGGTGGGGCCAACGTCCTGACTTTC.

This clone was detected only once. The chain recombines TRBV6-1 with TRBJ2-7; D may be TRBD2 (6 bases). Trimming cost V 2 bases and J 6 bases, with 8 bases left between them. Looked up from germline, CDR1 is MNHNS and CDR2 is SASEGT. The CDR3 is made up of 12 amino acids. In DNA form, the CDR3 reads TGTGCCAGCAGTGAATCCGGGAGCGAGCAGTACTTC. It specifies CASSESGSEQYF.

This rearrangement joins TRBV2 to TRBJ2-1; 9 nucleotides align to TRBD2. The V gene's germline CDR1 is SNHLY and CDR2 FYNNEI. J lost 4 bases, V lost 1 base, and 5 bases had no gene match. This CDR3 spans 16 amino acids. DNA for the CDR3: TGTGCCAGCAGTGAAGAGGCGGGGGGGCAATACAATGAGCAGTTCTTC. Its translation: CASSEEAGGQYNEQFF.

J is TRBJ1-1 and V is TRBV2; perhaps TRBD1 as D (5 bases). The ends were cut back, 7 bases at V and 3 bases at J, with 12 bases in the middle. Per the germline V gene, CDR1 is SNHLY and CDR2 is FYNNEI. The CDR3 contains 13 residues. In nucleotides, the CDR3 is TGTGCCAGCAATCGGGGGTTGGACACTGAAGCTTTCTTT. Its protein product is CASNRGLDTEAFF. The full variable domain, in which reference TRBV2 and TRBJ1-1 provide the parts outside the CDR3, is EPEVTQTPSHQVTQMGQEVILRCVPISNHLYFYWYRQILGQKVEFLVSFYNNEISEKSEIFDDQFSVERPDGSNFTLKIRSTKLEDSAMYFCASNRGLDTEAFFGQGTRLTVV.

The chain links TRBV20-1 to TRBJ1-2; the D is unclear. This CDR3 has 15 residues. CDR1 and CDR2 from the germline V gene are DFQATT and SNEGSKA (reference sequence). Trimming pared 3 bases from V and 3 bases from J, leaving 17 bases between. CDR3 sequence: CSASRFRVDHYGYTF. CDR3 nucleotides: TGCAGTGCTAGTCGGTTTCGGGTCGATCACTATGGCTACACCTTC.

The chain links TRBV19 to TRBJ1-5; 10 nucleotides agree with TRBD1. Germline trimming cut 7 bases from V and 2 bases from J; bases unmatched to any gene: 2. The CDR3 has 14 amino acids. Germline V gene lookup returns CDR1 LNHDA and CDR2 SQIVND (reference sequence). This CDR3 reads CASMGTGGNQPQHF. CDR3 DNA: TGTGCCAGTATGGGGACAGGGGGCAATCAGCCCCAGCATTTT.

CDR3 amino acids: CASSLSGQGAHGSGYTF. In DNA form, the CDR3 reads TGTGCCAGCAGCCTGTCCGGACAGGGGGCGCACGGATCCGGCTACACCTTC. The rearrangement joins TRBV3-1 (or the pseudogene TRBV3-2) to TRBJ1-2; 11 bases agree with TRBD1. CDR3 length: 17 residues. V lost 4 bases to trimming and J lost 8 bases; unmatched junction nucleotides: 15. Per germline, CDR1 LGHDT and CDR2 YNNKEL (reference sequence).

The chain joins TRBV27 to TRBJ1-1; D gene unclear. V lost 3 bases and J lost 0, with 8 bases in between. The CDR3 has 14 residues. Germline V lookup: CDR1 MNHEY, CDR2 SMNVEV (reference sequence). The CDR3 DNA sequence: TGTGCCAGCAGTTTCAACACCTTGAACACTGAAGCTTTCTTT. Its protein is CASSFNTLNTEAFF.

The rearrangement links TRBV9 to TRBJ1-2, with D perhaps TRBD1 (6 bases). This CDR3 spans 15 amino acids. The germline V and J ends were trimmed by 3 bases and 4 bases, with 16 bases remaining between them. The germline CDR1 and CDR2 sequences are SGDLS and YYNGEE. Here the CDR3 DNA reads TGTGCCAGCAGCGGTTCCCCAGGGGCGGTCTATGGCTACACCTTC. Translation gives CASSGSPGAVYGYTF.

The chain combines TRBV6-4 with TRBJ2-7, with 7 bases that match TRBD2. CDR1 and CDR2 (germline): MRHNA, SNTAGT. The CDR3 is 15 amino acids. V shed 3 bases and J 2 bases; nucleotides not matched to a gene: 7. Here the CDR3 reads CASSERGDPAYEQYF. The CDR3 DNA follows: TGTGCCAGCAGTGAACGGGGGGACCCGGCCTACGAGCAGTACTTC.

This chain links TRBV6-6 with TRBJ1-5; TRBD1 might be the D (5 bases). Germline V lookup: CDR1 MNHNY, CDR2 SVGAGI (reference sequence). Trimming shortened V by 6 bases and J by 2 bases, and 14 bases separated the two germline ends. This CDR3 region has 15 residues. CDR3 region: CASSLGGNGNQPQHF. CDR3 in DNA: TGTGCCAGCAGCCTTGGGGGGAACGGCAATCAGCCCCAGCATTTT.

The V gene is TRBV18, the J gene TRBJ2-7; 8 nucleotides align to TRBD1. This CDR3 is 14 amino acids long. The J segment lost 3 bases and the V segment lost 6 bases, leaving 7 bases of the junction unmatched. Germline CDR1 reads KGHSH; CDR2 reads LQKENI. For the CDR3, the DNA is TGTGCCAGCTCCGGACAGGGATCAGGCTACGAGCAGTACTTC. Its protein product is CASSGQGSGYEQYF.

This clone was observed a handful of times. V usage is TRBV4-1 and J usage is TRBJ2-2, with D perhaps TRBD2 (6 bases). The CDR3 runs to 15 residues. Per germline, CDR1 MGHRA and CDR2 YSYEKL. The V end lost 2 bases, the J end lost 5 bases, and 12 bases lay between the germline ends. The CDR3 region is CASSQKRVGTGELFF. CDR3 sequence (DNA): TGCGCCAGCAGCCAAAAGCGGGTGGGGACCGGGGAGCTGTTTTTT.

J is TRBJ2-3 and V is TRBV6-5; a possible D gene is TRBD2 (5 bases). Trimming pared 7 bases from V and 7 bases from J, leaving 15 bases between. Germline V gene data show CDR1 as MNHEY and CDR2 as SVGAGI. The CDR3 totals 13 residues. The CDR3: CASTYQETNTQYF. The CDR3 bases are TGTGCCAGCACCTACCAAGAGACTAATACGCAGTATTTT.

This chain joins TRBV4-3 and TRBJ2-7, with a weak D call TRBD2 (6 bases). This CDR3 has 13 amino acids. Trimming took 2 bases from V and 9 from J, leaving 14 bases between them. CDR1 and CDR2 (germline): LGHNA, YSLEER. The CDR3, as DNA: TGCGCCAGCAGCCAATCCCGGGGAGGTAGGCAGTACTTC. Protein: CASSQSRGGRQYF.

The chain has TRBV5-5 and TRBJ2-7; 9 bases map to TRBD1. The trim removed 5 bases at V and 6 bases at J, leaving 15 bases unmatched. This CDR3 is 16 amino acids long. CDR1 and CDR2 (germline): SGHKS, YYEKEE (reference sequence). The CDR3 DNA sequence: TGTGCCAGCAGTGATCGAACAGGGGGCAAATGGGGCGAGCAGTACTTC. Protein sequence: CASSDRTGGKWGEQYF.

V usage is TRBV2 and J usage is TRBJ2-5; tentative D call: TRBD1 (5 bases). The germline CDR1 and CDR2 sequences are SNHLY and FYNNEI. Trimming pared 6 bases from V and 5 bases from J, leaving 10 bases between. CDR3 size: 12 residues. CDR3 sequence reads: CASRDNRETQYF. The CDR3 DNA reads as TGTGCCAGCAGGGACAACCGGGAGACCCAGTACTTC.